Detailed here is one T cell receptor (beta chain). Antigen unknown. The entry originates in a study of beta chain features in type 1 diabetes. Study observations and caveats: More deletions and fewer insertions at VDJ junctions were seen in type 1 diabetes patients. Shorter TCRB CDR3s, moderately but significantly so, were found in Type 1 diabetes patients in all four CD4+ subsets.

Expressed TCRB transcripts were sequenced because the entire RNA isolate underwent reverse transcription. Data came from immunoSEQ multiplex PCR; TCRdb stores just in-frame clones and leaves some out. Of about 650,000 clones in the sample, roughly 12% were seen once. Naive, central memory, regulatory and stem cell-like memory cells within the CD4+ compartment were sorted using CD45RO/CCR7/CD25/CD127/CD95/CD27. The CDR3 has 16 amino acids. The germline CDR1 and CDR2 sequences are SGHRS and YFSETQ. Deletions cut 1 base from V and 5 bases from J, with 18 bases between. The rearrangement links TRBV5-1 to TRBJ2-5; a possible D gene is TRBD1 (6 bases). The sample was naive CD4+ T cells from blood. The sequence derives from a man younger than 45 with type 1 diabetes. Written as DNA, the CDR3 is TGCGCCAGCAGCTTGAGGACAGCAGTTCTCAGGGAGACCCAGTACTTC. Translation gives CASSLRTAVLRETQYF.